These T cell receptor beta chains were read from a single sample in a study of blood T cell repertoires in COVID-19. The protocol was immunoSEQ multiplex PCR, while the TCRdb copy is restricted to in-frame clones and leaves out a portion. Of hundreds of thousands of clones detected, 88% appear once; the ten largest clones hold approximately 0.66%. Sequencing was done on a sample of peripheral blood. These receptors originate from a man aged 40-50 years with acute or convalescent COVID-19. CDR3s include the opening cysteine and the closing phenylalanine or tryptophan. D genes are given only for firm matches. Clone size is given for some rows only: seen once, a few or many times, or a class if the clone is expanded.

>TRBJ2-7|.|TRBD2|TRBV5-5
TGTGCCAGCAGCTTGTTTCTAGCGGGAGTTTCCGAGCAGTACTTC
CASSLFLAGVSEQYF
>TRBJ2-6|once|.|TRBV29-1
TGCAGCGCGTCTACCGGCTCTGGGGCCAACGTCCTGACTTTC
CSASTGSGANVLTF
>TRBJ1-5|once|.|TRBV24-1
TGTGCCACCAGTGGGGGGACACCGAGACGAAACAATCAGCCCCAGCATTTT
CATSGGTPRRNNQPQHF
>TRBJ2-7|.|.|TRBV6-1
TGTGCCAGCAAGGGGCAGGCCGGCTACGAGCAGTACTTC
CASKGQAGYEQYF
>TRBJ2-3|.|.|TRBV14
TGTGCCAGCAGCCATACGGGCACAGATACGCAGTATTTT
CASSHTGTDTQYF
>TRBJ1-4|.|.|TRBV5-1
TGCGCCAGCAGCTTGGGGAGGGGTGGTGAAAAACTGTTTTTT
CASSLGRGGEKLFF
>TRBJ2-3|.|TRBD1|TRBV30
TGTGCCTGGACAGGGGGCTTGACAGATACGCAGTATTTT
CAWTGGLTDTQYF
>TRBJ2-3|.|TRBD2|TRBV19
TGTGCCAGTAGTGCTAGCGGGAGAACAGATACGCAGTATTTT
CASSASGRTDTQYF
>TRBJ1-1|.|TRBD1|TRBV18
TGTGCCAGCTTCACCTCGGACAGGGCGGGCACTGAAGCTTTCTTT
CASFTSDRAGTEAFF
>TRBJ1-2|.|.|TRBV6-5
TGTGCCAGCAGTTACGGGTCCTCGACAGGTTATGGCTACACCTTC
CASSYGSSTGYGYTF
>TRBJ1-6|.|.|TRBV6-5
TGTGCCAGCAGTTATCGATTAGACAGCTCGAGATCACCCCTCCACTTT
CASSYRLDSSRSPLHF
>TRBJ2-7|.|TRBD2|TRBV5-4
TGTGCCAGCAGGCCTCTAGCGGGAGAGATCCGCGAGCAGTACTTC
CASRPLAGEIREQYF
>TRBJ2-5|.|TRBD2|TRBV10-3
TGTGCCATCAGTCTAGCGGGCCGACAAGAGACCCAGTACTTC
CAISLAGRQETQYF
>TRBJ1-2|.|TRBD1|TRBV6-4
TGTGCCAGCAGCGCCGGGACAGGGCGGTATGGCTACACCTTC
CASSAGTGRYGYTF
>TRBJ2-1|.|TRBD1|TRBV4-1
TGCGCCCGCCTAAATCGGACAGGGCCGAGGTGTAGCTCCTACAATGAGCAGTTCTTC
CARLNRTGPRCSSYNEQFF
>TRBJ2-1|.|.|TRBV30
TGTGCCTGGAGTGTAGCGACGCAGTTCTTC
CAWSVATQFF
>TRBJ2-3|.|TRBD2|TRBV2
TGTGCCAGCAGTGACCCTAGCGGGTGGCAGTATTTT
CASSDPSGWQYF
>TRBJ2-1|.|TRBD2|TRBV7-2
TGTGCCAGCAGCTTTGATGGGGCTAGCGGCAATGAGCAGTTCTTC
CASSFDGASGNEQFF
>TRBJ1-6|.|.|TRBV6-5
TGTGCCAGCAGTTACTCGGTTGGCGGGGGCGATTCACCCCTCCACTTT
CASSYSVGGGDSPLHF
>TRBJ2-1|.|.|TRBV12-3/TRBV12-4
TGTGCCAGCAGTTCCCTAGCCCCCAGTGAGCAGTTCTTC
CASSSLAPSEQFF
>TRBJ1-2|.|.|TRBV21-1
TGTGCCAGCAGCAAAGCGGGGACAGGGACCAACACTAACTATGGCTACACCTTC
CASSKAGTGTNTNYGYTF
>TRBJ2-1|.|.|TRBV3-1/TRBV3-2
TGTGCCAGCAGCTTTTTGGGAGATTACAATGAGCAGTTCTTC
CASSFLGDYNEQFF
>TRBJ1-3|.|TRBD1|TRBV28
TGTGCCGGACAGGGGGCAGGACCCTCTGGAAACACCATATATTTT
CAGQGAGPSGNTIYF
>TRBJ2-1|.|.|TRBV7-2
TGTGCCAGCACCTCAAGTCCGGGTTGGTACAATGAGCAGTTCTTC
CASTSSPGWYNEQFF
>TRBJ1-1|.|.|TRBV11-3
TGTGCCAGCAGCTTAGCCTTCAGGGAGGAGGGCACTGAAGCTTTCTTT
CASSLAFREEGTEAFF
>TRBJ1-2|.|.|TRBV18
TGTGCCAGCTCACCGGACACGACTAACTATGGCTACACCTTC
CASSPDTTNYGYTF
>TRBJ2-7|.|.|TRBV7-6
TGTGCCAGCAGCCTCGGACAGAGTAGCTCCTACGAGCAGTACTTC
CASSLGQSSSYEQYF
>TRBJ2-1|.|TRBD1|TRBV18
TGTGCCAGCTCATCCTATGGGACAGGGAGAGGCAATGAGCAGTTCTTC
CASSSYGTGRGNEQFF
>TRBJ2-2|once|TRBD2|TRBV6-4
TGTGCCAGCAGTGACTCAGGGAGGGCCGGGGAGCTGTTTTTT
CASSDSGRAGELFF
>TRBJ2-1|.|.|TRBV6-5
TGTGCCAGCACCGGAGGTGGATATGAGCAGTTCTTC
CASTGGGYEQFF
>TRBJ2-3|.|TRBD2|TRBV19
TGTGCCAGTAGTACCCCAGAGGGAGGGTTCCACCATACGCAGTATTTT
CASSTPEGGFHHTQYF
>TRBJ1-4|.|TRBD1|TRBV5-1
TGCGCCAGCAGCGCGGGACAGGGAGCTGAAAAACTGTTTTTT
CASSAGQGAEKLFF
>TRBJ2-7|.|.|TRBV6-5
TGTGCCAGCAGTTACTCGACGGGTTACGAGCAGTACTTC
CASSYSTGYEQYF
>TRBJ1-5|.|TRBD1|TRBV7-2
TGTGCCAGCAGCTGGTCCGGGACAGGGTTCAGCAATCAGCCCCAGCATTTT
CASSWSGTGFSNQPQHF
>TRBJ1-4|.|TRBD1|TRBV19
TGTGCCAGTAAGTGGACAGGGGAGGAAAAACTGTTTTTT
CASKWTGEEKLFF
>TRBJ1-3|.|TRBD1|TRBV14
TGTGCCAGCAGCCAAGCTGGGACAGGTGGAAACACCATATATTTT
CASSQAGTGGNTIYF
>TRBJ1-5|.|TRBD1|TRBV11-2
TGTGCCAGCAGTGTGACAGGGGAGAATCAGCCCCAGCATTTT
CASSVTGENQPQHF
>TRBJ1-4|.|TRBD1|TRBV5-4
TGTGCCAGCAGCCAACGACAGGGAAATGAAAAACTGTTTTTT
CASSQRQGNEKLFF